The entry below describes one T cell receptor beta chain. The data were taken from a study of somatic mutations in cytotoxic T cells in rheumatoid arthritis. The protocol was immunoSEQ multiplex PCR, while the TCRdb copy is restricted to in-frame clones and leaves out a portion. The table lists 15,000 or so clones, roughly 80% of them singletons. This TCR came from an adult with rheumatoid arthritis. Specimen: CD8+ T cells sorted from blood.

The CDR3 protein is CASSEPRTGTYEQYF. The CDR3 bases are TGTGCCAGCAGTGAACCAAGGACGGGAACCTACGAGCAGTACTTC. The chain couples TRBV6-1 to TRBJ2-7; a possible D gene is TRBD2 (5 bases). V was pared by 2 bases and J by 2 bases, with 13 bases between. This CDR3 comprises 15 residues. Germline V gives CDR1 MNHNS, CDR2 SASEGT.